This TCR beta chain is drawn from a study of identical twins. This clonotype was seen more than once but under ten times. TCRdb itself ran the 5' RACE reads through MiXCR, one entry per CDR3 protein. The table shows just under 650,000 distinct CDR3 sequences, with roughly 7.1% occurring only once. Losses at the gene ends were 1 base for V and 0 bases for J; bases not matched to a gene: 7. CDR3 length: 19 amino acids. Germline V gene sequence: CDR1 SGHAT, CDR2 FQDESV (reference sequence). These data were also filed under a second study, of yellow fever vaccine responses in identical twins. That source reports: Reportedly, twins' vaccine T cell responses looked partly convergent and partly personalized.

This clonotype was sampled from a woman aged 18-29 years in good health. Sequencing was done on a sample of PBMCs. This rearrangement joins TRBV11-1 to TRBJ2-7; 15 bases are a match to TRBD2. CDR3 sequence (DNA): TGTGCCAGCAGCTTAGAGGGGACTAGCGGGAGGACGAGCTCCTACGAGCAGTACTTC. Translation gives CASSLEGTSGRTSSYEQYF. The full variable domain, completed using reference TRBV11-1 and TRBJ2-7, is EAEVAQSPRYKITEKSQAVAFWCDPISGHATLYWYRQILGQGPELLVQFQDESVVDDSQLPKDRFSAERLKGVDSTLKIQPAELGDSAMYLCASSLEGTSGRTSSYEQYFGPGTRLTVT.